This is a list of T cell receptor beta chains from one sample in a study of blood T cell repertoires in COVID-19. The method was immunoSEQ multiplex PCR; TCRdb's version includes in-frame clones alone and lacks a portion of them. The sample records 200,000 to 250,000 clones, around 84% being singletons. The specimen sequenced was peripheral blood. The receptor source for this set is a man aged 80 or over with acute or convalescent COVID-19. CDR3s include the opening cysteine and the closing phenylalanine or tryptophan. The D gene is left open where the match is weak. Rows give clone size only sometimes, using once, few, many, or a class for an expanded clone.

j_call clone_size v_call d_call cdr3_aa cdr3_nt
TRBJ1-3 . TRBV30 . CAWSNPRDNGPGNTIYF TGTGCCTGGAGCAACCCAAGGGACAATGGGCCTGGAAACACCATATATTTT
TRBJ2-1 . TRBV19 TRBD2 CASSTRLSGPYNEQFF TGTGCCAGTAGTACACGACTTAGCGGGCCCTACAATGAGCAGTTCTTC
TRBJ2-3 . TRBV5-1 . CASSNPQDTQYF TGCGCCAGCAGCAATCCCCAGGATACGCAGTATTTT
TRBJ1-2 . TRBV10-3 . CAISGTGSNYGYTF TGTGCCATCAGTGGTACAGGCTCCAACTATGGCTACACCTTC
TRBJ2-5 . TRBV30 . CAWMDGGLGYQETQYF TGTGCCTGGATGGACGGGGGTTTGGGGTACCAAGAGACCCAGTACTTC
TRBJ2-6 . TRBV29-1 TRBD1 CSVGSKDRASGANVLTF TGCAGCGTTGGCTCTAAAGACAGGGCATCTGGGGCCAACGTCCTGACTTTC
TRBJ2-2 . TRBV5-1 TRBD1 CASSVGTGATGELFF TGCGCCAGCAGCGTAGGGACAGGGGCAACCGGGGAGCTGTTTTTT
TRBJ1-6 . TRBV18 . CASSPDRYNSPLHF TGTGCCAGCTCACCAGACAGATATAATTCACCCCTCCACTTT
TRBJ1-5 . TRBV19 . CASRTTAYSNQPQHF TGTGCCAGTAGGACGACAGCTTATAGCAATCAGCCCCAGCATTTT
TRBJ1-2 few TRBV18 . CASSPDGNYGYTF TGTGCCAGCTCACCAGACGGGAACTATGGCTACACCTTC
TRBJ2-5 . TRBV28 TRBD2 CASRKRELPGETQYF TGTGCCAGCAGGAAGCGGGAGCTCCCAGGGGAGACCCAGTACTTC
TRBJ2-5 . TRBV24-1 TRBD2 CATSGATSGRAQETQYF TGTGCCACCAGTGGTGCGACTAGCGGGAGGGCCCAAGAGACCCAGTACTTC
TRBJ1-1 . TRBV9 . CASSLGGVSTEAFF TGTGCCAGCAGCCTGGGAGGGGTATCGACTGAAGCTTTCTTT
TRBJ1-1 . TRBV9 . CASSTRGTTEAFF TGTGCCAGCAGCACAAGGGGGACCACTGAAGCTTTCTTT
TRBJ1-2 . TRBV4-3 . CASSQSRGGAGGYTF TGCGCCAGCAGCCAATCCCGCGGGGGTGCAGGAGGCTACACCTTC
TRBJ2-5 . TRBV7-2 . CASSPPGSETQYF TGTGCCAGCAGCCCCCCGGGGAGTGAGACCCAGTACTTC